This entry features one T cell receptor beta chain sequence. The antigen is unknown. The protocol was immunoSEQ multiplex PCR, while the TCRdb copy is restricted to in-frame clones and leaves out a portion. The data show about 50,000 clones, 75% to 90% seen once. The data derive from a study of OX40 agonist ivuxolimab in advanced cancers. Study results and limitations: At 0.1 to 3.0 mg/kg, clonal expansion of CD4+ and CD8+ blood T cells had occurred by week 6.

The CDR3 runs 13 residues. CDR1 SGHTA and CDR2 FQGNSA come from the germline V gene. V shed 5 bases and J shed 6 bases, with 14 bases lying between them. Sequencing used CD4+ or CD8+ T cells sorted from blood, obtained in a trial of the OX40 agonist ivuxolimab. The chain carries TRBV7-2 and TRBJ2-7; D remains unclear. This sequence originates from an adult with an advanced solid tumor such as melanoma, head and neck, liver or kidney cancer. The CDR3 here is CASSPRILFEQYF. The CDR3 DNA reads TGTGCCAGCAGCCCAAGGATCTTATTCGAGCAGTACTTC.